The clone carrying this T cell receptor beta chain occurred a few times. Its specificity is not known. MiXCR, applied by TCRdb to the reads, yields one record per CDR3 protein. The sample lists 24,000 or so distinct CDR3 sequences, about 45% occurring once. Trimming cost V 4 bases and J 0 bases, with 6 bases left between them. This CDR3 is built from 12 residues. Germline V gene sequence: CDR1 SQVTM, CDR2 ANQGSEA. These data belong to a study of type 1 regulatory T cells. The clonotype originates from a human donor in good health. Specimen: cultured T cells, either the whole culture or a sorted T cell fraction (not recorded which). This sequence joins TRBV29-1 and TRBJ1-1; unclear D gene. CDR3 nucleotides: TGCAGCGTTGCACGGATGAACACTGAAGCTTTCTTT. Translation gives CSVARMNTEAFF. The full variable domain, with the rest looked up from reference TRBV29-1 and TRBJ1-1, is SAVISQKPSRDICQRGTSLTIQCQVDSQVTMMFWYRQQPGQSLTLIATANQGSEATYESGFVIDKFPISRPNLTFSTLTVSNMSPEDSSIYLCSVARMNTEAFFGQGTRLTVV.